This TCR beta chain emerged from a study of shared clonotypes between healthy human individuals. Regarding the study as a whole: Among a handful of donors, around 5% of naive CD4 clonotypes were found in common. Generation probabilities were higher for clonotypes shared across all four sorted-subset donors than for unshared ones.

In regard to this clone: The target antigen is unknown.

DNA at around 190 ng, 30,000 or so T cell genomes, went into sorted-subset replicate PCRs. Original processing methods: ImmunoSEQ yielded junction-only sequences lacking quality scores, so filtering differed. TCRdb's table, derived via immunoSEQ multiplex PCR, lists solely in-frame clones and lacks some. That table furnishes V, J and clone size, whereas the DNA furnished D and trimming. The data contain roughly 650,000 clones, approximately 97% of them seen just once; the ten biggest clones take up 0.057%. Germline V CDR1 and CDR2: SGHRS, YFSETQ. CDR3 length: 14 residues. Losses at the gene ends were 5 bases for V and 1 base for J; bases not matched to a gene: 6.

Sequenced: naive CD4+ T cells sorted from blood. Described subset: CD45RA+ positively selected. The sequence derives from a woman aged 30 to 39 in good health. The chain has TRBV5-1 and TRBJ2-7; 7 bases match TRBD1. CDR3: CASRLQGTSYEQYF. Written as DNA, the CDR3 is TGCGCCAGCAGACTACAGGGGACGTCCTACGAGCAGTACTTC.